These T cell receptor beta chains were read from a single sample in a study of T cells in tumors after PD-1 blockade. The assay was immunoSEQ multiplex PCR, and TCRdb's table has in-frame clones only and misses some. The sample includes approximately 47,000 clones, roughly three quarters seen only once; the top ten take around 9.3%. Sequencing used PBMCs, obtained before anti-PD-1 therapy. These receptors were collected from a human donor with advanced basal cell or squamous cell carcinoma (not recorded which). Both conserved end residues are part of each CDR3. A D gene is named only where the DNA matches it firmly. Not every row has a clone size; where given, it reads once, few, many or a size class.

V	size	D	J	CDR3	DNA
TRBV5-1	few	TRBD2	TRBJ2-7	CASSRLAGGGEQYF	TGCGCCAGCAGCCGACTAGCGGGAGGCGGCGAGCAGTACTTC
TRBV12-5	NA	NA	TRBJ2-3	CASGRTDTQYF	TGTGCTAGTGGCCGAACAGATACGCAGTATTTT
TRBV27	NA	NA	TRBJ2-2	CASSLRGNTGELFF	TGTGCCAGCAGTTTAAGAGGGAACACCGGGGAGCTGTTTTTT
TRBV2	NA	NA	TRBJ2-3	CASSVLFSDTQYF	TGTGCCAGCAGTGTTTTGTTTAGTGATACGCAGTATTTT
TRBV12-5	NA	TRBD1	TRBJ2-7	CASGPTSRTGGYEQYF	TGTGCTAGTGGTCCCACATCTCGGACAGGTGGTTACGAGCAGTACTTC
TRBV4-2	NA	TRBD2	TRBJ2-5	CASSQGTSGGAVETQYF	TGTGCCAGCAGCCAGGGGACTAGCGGGGGGGCCGTTGAGACCCAGTACTTC
TRBV29-1	once	TRBD2	TRBJ2-1	CSDPGLAGGSSYNEQFF	TGCAGCGACCCGGGACTAGCGGGTGGCAGCTCCTACAATGAGCAGTTCTTC
TRBV5-1	NA	NA	TRBJ2-2	CASYDTRGGELFF	TGCGCCAGTTATGACACGAGGGGCGGGGAGCTGTTTTTT
TRBV6-5	NA	NA	TRBJ1-4	CASSSGRTLGSEKLFF	TGTGCCAGCAGTTCTGGACGGACCCTGGGAAGTGAAAAACTGTTTTTT
TRBV12-5	NA	TRBD1	TRBJ2-7	CASGFTRDRSYEQYF	TGTGCTAGTGGTTTCACCCGGGACAGGTCCTACGAGCAGTACTTC
TRBV29-1	NA	NA	TRBJ1-1	CSVGMGRLNTEAFF	TGCAGCGTTGGGATGGGGCGGTTGAACACTGAAGCTTTCTTT
TRBV5-4	NA	NA	TRBJ2-1	CASSSNGIRAANEQFF	TGTGCCAGCAGTTCGAACGGGATCCGGGCCGCCAATGAGCAGTTCTTC
TRBV5-5	NA	TRBD1	TRBJ1-2	CASSLGAGQGGLKEGYTF	TGTGCCAGCAGCTTGGGGGCGGGACAGGGAGGACTGAAAGAGGGCTACACCTTC
TRBV9	NA	NA	TRBJ1-4	CASSKTVRVGEKLFF	TGTGCCAGCAGCAAGACTGTCAGGGTCGGTGAAAAACTGTTTTTT
TRBV5-1	NA	TRBD1	TRBJ2-5	CASSLGQGRRETQYF	TGCGCCAGCAGCCTAGGACAGGGAAGGCGAGAGACCCAGTACTTC
TRBV10-3	NA	NA	TRBJ2-1	CAIRESDNEQFF	TGTGCCATCAGGGAATCTGACAATGAGCAGTTCTTC
TRBV6-6	once	NA	TRBJ2-1	CASHHLNVVHNEQFF	TGTGCCAGCCACCACCTGAATGTGGTCCACAATGAGCAGTTCTTC
TRBV7-8	NA	NA	TRBJ2-5	CASSLPQETQYF	TGTGCCAGCAGCTTACCCCAAGAGACCCAGTACTTC
TRBV9	NA	NA	TRBJ2-1	CASSAGGSYNEQFF	TGTGCCAGCAGTGCTGGAGGCTCCTACAATGAGCAGTTCTTC
TRBV6-5	once	NA	TRBJ2-2	CASSYWAENTGELFF	TGTGCCAGCAGTTACTGGGCAGAAAACACCGGGGAGCTGTTTTTT
TRBV2	few	TRBD2	TRBJ2-7	CASCRGVSGEQYF	TGTGCCAGCTGTCGGGGGGTTAGCGGCGAGCAGTACTTC
TRBV5-4	NA	NA	TRBJ2-3	CASSGPGGGSTDTQYF	TGTGCCAGCAGCGGCCCCGGGGGCGGGAGCACAGATACGCAGTATTTT
TRBV18	NA	NA	TRBJ1-6	CASSPSGGNSPLHF	TGTGCCAGCTCACCTTCCGGAGGGAATTCACCCCTCCACTTT
TRBV7-9	NA	TRBD2	TRBJ2-3	CASSSGTSGGPDTQYF	TGTGCCAGCAGTTCCGGGACTAGCGGGGGTCCAGATACGCAGTATTTT
TRBV5-4	NA	NA	TRBJ2-7	CASSLDRNEQYF	TGTGCCAGCAGCTTGGACAGAAACGAGCAGTACTTC
TRBV7-2	NA	NA	TRBJ1-5	CASSMSDGKNQPQHF	TGTGCCAGCAGCATGTCTGACGGGAAGAATCAGCCCCAGCATTTT
TRBV27	NA	NA	TRBJ2-5	CASSLGPTDQETQYF	TGTGCCAGCAGTTTAGGCCCGACAGACCAAGAGACCCAGTACTTC
TRBV6-5	NA	TRBD1	TRBJ2-7	CASSYAIQGDYEQYF	TGTGCCAGCAGTTACGCTATACAGGGGGACTACGAGCAGTACTTC
TRBV5-6	NA	NA	TRBJ2-6	CASSWDSGANVLTF	TGTGCCAGCAGCTGGGATTCTGGGGCCAACGTCCTGACTTTC
TRBV24-1	NA	TRBD1	TRBJ2-5	CATQTGDETQYF	TGTGCCACCCAGACAGGGGATGAGACCCAGTACTTC
TRBV3-1/TRBV3-2	NA	NA	TRBJ2-2	CASSQGRHSGELFF	TGTGCCAGCAGCCAAGGTAGACATTCCGGGGAGCTGTTTTTT
TRBV3-1/TRBV3-2	NA	NA	TRBJ1-5	CASSQDLNQPQHF	TGTGCCAGCAGCCAAGACCTGAATCAGCCCCAGCATTTT
TRBV4-1	NA	NA	TRBJ1-4	CASSSAGLFEKLFF	TGCGCCAGCAGCTCCGCTGGACTCTTTGAAAAACTGTTTTTT
TRBV4-1	medium-sized	TRBD2	TRBJ2-7	CASSHKAGPAYEQYF	TGCGCCAGCAGCCATAAAGCGGGGCCGGCCTACGAGCAGTACTTC
TRBV9	NA	NA	TRBJ1-2	CASSGARVGYGYTF	TGTGCCAGCAGCGGTGCGAGGGTAGGATATGGCTACACCTTC
TRBV7-2	NA	NA	TRBJ1-1	CASSPRLQGTTEAFF	TGTGCCAGCAGCCCCCGTTTACAGGGCACCACTGAAGCTTTCTTT
TRBV6-2/TRBV6-3	few	NA	TRBJ2-5	CASSYWGAQETQYF	TGTGCCAGCAGTTACTGGGGAGCACAAGAGACCCAGTACTTC
TRBV9	NA	NA	TRBJ2-3	CASSVRAGSSTDTQYF	TGTGCCAGCAGCGTAAGGGCAGGGTCTAGCACAGATACGCAGTATTTT
TRBV6-5	many	NA	TRBJ1-1	CASSYGPNTEAFF	TGTGCCAGCAGTTACGGACCAAACACTGAAGCTTTCTTT
TRBV15	NA	NA	TRBJ2-5	CATSRDLGDGRWETQYF	TGTGCCACCAGCAGAGATCTAGGGGACGGGAGATGGGAGACCCAGTACTTC
TRBV18	NA	NA	TRBJ1-1	CASSAPETEAFF	TGTGCCAGCTCAGCCCCGGAGACTGAAGCTTTCTTT
TRBV4-1	NA	TRBD1	TRBJ1-1	CASSQGGQSGDEAFF	TGCGCCAGCAGCCAGGGGGGACAGTCCGGCGATGAAGCTTTCTTT
TRBV5-6	NA	NA	TRBJ1-6	CASSSTVSPLHF	TGTGCCAGCAGCTCGACAGTTTCACCCCTCCACTTT
TRBV5-4	few	NA	TRBJ1-2	CASRYRDNYGYTF	TGTGCCAGCAGGTACAGGGATAACTATGGCTACACCTTC
TRBV6-5	once	NA	TRBJ1-5	CASRQVSNQPQHF	TGTGCCAGCAGGCAGGTCAGCAATCAGCCCCAGCATTTT
TRBV9	NA	NA	TRBJ2-3	CASSVFSAGPTDTQYF	TGTGCCAGCAGCGTATTTTCGGCGGGACCCACAGATACGCAGTATTTT
TRBV7-6	NA	NA	TRBJ2-7	CASSLSQGTTYEQYF	TGTGCCAGCAGCTTAAGTCAGGGGACCACCTACGAGCAGTACTTC
TRBV29-1	NA	TRBD1	TRBJ1-4	CSVETGEKLFF	TGCAGCGTGGAGACAGGGGAAAAACTGTTTTTT
TRBV4-2	once	TRBD2	TRBJ2-1	CASSQEGWGLAGEGYNEQFF	TGTGCCAGCAGCCAAGAAGGTTGGGGACTAGCGGGAGAAGGGTACAATGAGCAGTTCTTC
TRBV6-5	NA	TRBD1	TRBJ1-2	CASTPSGQYYGYTF	TGTGCCAGCACCCCTTCGGGACAGTACTATGGCTACACCTTC
TRBV7-9	NA	NA	TRBJ2-7	CASSLGTSAYEQYF	TGTGCCAGCAGCTTAGGGACATCCGCCTACGAGCAGTACTTC
TRBV28	NA	NA	TRBJ2-3	CASRSTDTQYF	TGTGCCAGCAGATCAACAGATACGCAGTATTTT
TRBV5-1	NA	TRBD2	TRBJ2-3	CASSLVASGSTDTQYF	TGCGCCAGCAGCTTGGTGGCTAGCGGGAGCACAGATACGCAGTATTTT
TRBV5-1	once	NA	TRBJ1-2	CASSPHNYGYTF	TGCGCCAGCAGCCCGCATAACTATGGCTACACCTTC
TRBV27	NA	NA	TRBJ2-1	CASSLFFYNEQFF	TGTGCCAGCAGTTTATTCTTCTACAATGAGCAGTTCTTC
TRBV10-3	NA	NA	TRBJ2-1	CAIRAEVGEQFF	TGTGCCATCAGGGCCGAAGTAGGTGAGCAGTTCTTC
TRBV6-6	NA	NA	TRBJ1-3	CASSDGGAGNTIYF	TGTGCCAGCAGTGACGGTGGAGCTGGAAACACCATATATTTT
TRBV28	NA	NA	TRBJ1-5	CASSLRQDSNQPQHF	TGTGCCAGCAGTTTGCGACAGGATAGCAATCAGCCCCAGCATTTT
TRBV6-2/TRBV6-3	NA	NA	TRBJ2-7	CASSSTHTSYEQYF	TGTGCCAGCAGCTCGACACATACTTCCTACGAGCAGTACTTC